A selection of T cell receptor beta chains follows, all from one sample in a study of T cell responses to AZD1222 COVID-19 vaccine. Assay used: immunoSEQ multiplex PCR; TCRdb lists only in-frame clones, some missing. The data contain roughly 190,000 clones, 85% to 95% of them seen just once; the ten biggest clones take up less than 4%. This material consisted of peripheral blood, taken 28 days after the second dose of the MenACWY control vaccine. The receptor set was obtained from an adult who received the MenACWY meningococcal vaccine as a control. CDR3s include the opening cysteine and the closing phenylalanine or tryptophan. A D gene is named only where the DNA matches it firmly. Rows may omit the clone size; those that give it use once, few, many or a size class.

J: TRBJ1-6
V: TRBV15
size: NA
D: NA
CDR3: CATAQDYNSPLHF
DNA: TGTGCCACCGCCCAGGACTATAATTCACCCCTCCACTTT

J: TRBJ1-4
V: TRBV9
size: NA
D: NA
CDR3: CASSVGTGNEKLFF
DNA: TGTGCCAGCAGCGTTGGGACCGGGAATGAAAAACTGTTTTTT

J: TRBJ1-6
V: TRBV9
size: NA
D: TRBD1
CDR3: CASSEFDRVGSPLHF
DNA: TGTGCCAGCAGCGAGTTCGACAGGGTCGGTTCACCCCTCCACTTT

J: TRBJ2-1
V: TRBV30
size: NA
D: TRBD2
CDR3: CAWSIAQSGLAGVSEQFF
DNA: TGTGCCTGGAGTATCGCTCAATCGGGACTAGCGGGAGTCTCTGAGCAGTTCTTC

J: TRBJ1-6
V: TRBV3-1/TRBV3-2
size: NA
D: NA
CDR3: CASSQAGSRGSPLHF
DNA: TGTGCCAGCAGCCAAGCCGGGTCCCGAGGTTCACCCCTCCACTTT

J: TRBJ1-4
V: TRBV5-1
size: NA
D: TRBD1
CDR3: CASSLGQGSMNEKLFF
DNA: TGCGCCAGCAGCTTGGGACAGGGAAGTATGAATGAAAAACTGTTTTTT

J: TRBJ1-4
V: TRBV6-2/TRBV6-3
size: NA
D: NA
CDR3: CASSWDRGREKLFF
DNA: TGTGCCAGCAGTTGGGACCGAGGACGGGAAAAACTGTTTTTT

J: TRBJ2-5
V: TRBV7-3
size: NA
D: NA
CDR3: CASSPTSLGWGQETQYF
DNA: TGTGCCAGCAGCCCTACCAGCCTAGGTTGGGGCCAAGAGACCCAGTACTTC

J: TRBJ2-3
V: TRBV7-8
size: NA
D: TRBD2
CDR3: CASRILAGGRDTQYF
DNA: TGTGCCAGCAGGATACTAGCGGGAGGCAGAGATACGCAGTATTTT

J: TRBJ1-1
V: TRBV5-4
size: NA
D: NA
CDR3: CASSLERQNTEAFF
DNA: TGTGCCAGCAGCTTAGAGAGACAGAACACTGAAGCTTTCTTT

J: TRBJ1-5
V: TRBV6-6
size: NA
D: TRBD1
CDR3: CASRPHDRGRNQPQHF
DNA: TGTGCCAGCAGGCCCCATGACAGGGGGAGGAATCAGCCCCAGCATTTT

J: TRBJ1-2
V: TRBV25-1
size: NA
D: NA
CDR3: CASSWGAKGYTF
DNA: TGTGCCAGCAGTTGGGGGGCGAAGGGCTACACCTTC

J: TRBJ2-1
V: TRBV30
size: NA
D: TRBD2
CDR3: CAWSFGHQAGREQFF
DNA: TGTGCCTGGAGCTTCGGCCACCAAGCGGGAAGGGAGCAGTTCTTC

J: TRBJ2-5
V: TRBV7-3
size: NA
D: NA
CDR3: CASSLNGGAQETQYF
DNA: TGTGCCAGCAGCTTAAATGGGGGGGCTCAAGAGACCCAGTACTTC

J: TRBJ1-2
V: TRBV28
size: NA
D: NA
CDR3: CASRADGYTF
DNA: TGTGCCAGCAGAGCGGACGGTTACACCTTC

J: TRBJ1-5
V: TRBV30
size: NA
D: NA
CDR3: CAWSWEGNQPQHF
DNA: TGTGCCTGGAGTTGGGAGGGAAATCAGCCCCAGCATTTT

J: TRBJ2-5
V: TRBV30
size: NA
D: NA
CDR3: CAWTLPQETQYF
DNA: TGTGCCTGGACCCTTCCCCAAGAGACCCAGTACTTC

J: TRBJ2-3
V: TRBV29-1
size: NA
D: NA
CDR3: CSAQGQGKDTQYF
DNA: TGCAGCGCCCAGGGGCAGGGAAAGGATACGCAGTATTTT

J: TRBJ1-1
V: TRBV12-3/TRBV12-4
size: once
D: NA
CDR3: CASSAGRTEAFF
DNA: TGTGCCAGCAGCGCAGGACGGACTGAAGCTTTCTTT

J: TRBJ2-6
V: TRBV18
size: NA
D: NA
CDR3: CASSLGTPPGANVLTF
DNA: TGTGCCAGCTCACTCGGGACACCTCCTGGGGCCAACGTCCTGACTTTC

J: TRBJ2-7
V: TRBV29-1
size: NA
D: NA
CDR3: CSVEGGSTGTYEQYF
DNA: TGCAGCGTTGAGGGGGGTTCGACAGGGACCTACGAGCAGTACTTC

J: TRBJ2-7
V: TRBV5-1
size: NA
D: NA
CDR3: CASSFRGGKGTGTYEQYF
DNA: TGCGCCAGCAGCTTTCGAGGGGGAAAGGGTACGGGGACCTACGAGCAGTACTTC

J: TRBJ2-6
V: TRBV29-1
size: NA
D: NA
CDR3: CSVDVGANVLTF
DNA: TGCAGCGTTGATGTTGGGGCCAACGTCCTGACTTTC

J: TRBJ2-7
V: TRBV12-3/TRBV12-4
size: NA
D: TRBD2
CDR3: CASRGGAYEQYF
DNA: TGTGCCAGCAGGGGAGGGGCTTACGAGCAGTACTTC

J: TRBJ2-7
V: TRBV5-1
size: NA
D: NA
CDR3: CASSLYRAGEQYF
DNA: TGCGCCAGCAGCTTGTACAGGGCCGGCGAGCAGTACTTC

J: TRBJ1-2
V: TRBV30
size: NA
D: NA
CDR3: CAWSRGQEYGYTF
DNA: TGTGCCTGGAGTCGGGGGCAAGAGTATGGCTACACCTTC

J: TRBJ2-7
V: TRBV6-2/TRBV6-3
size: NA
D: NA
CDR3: CASSYAEVEQYF
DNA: TGTGCCAGCAGTTACGCAGAAGTCGAGCAGTACTTC

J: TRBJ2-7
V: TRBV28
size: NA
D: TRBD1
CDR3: CASSDPPYGTGSYEQYF
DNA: TGTGCCAGCAGCGACCCTCCCTACGGGACAGGGTCCTACGAGCAGTACTTC

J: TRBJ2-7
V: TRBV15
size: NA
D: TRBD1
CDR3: CATRLGQGFHEQYF
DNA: TGTGCCACCAGACTGGGACAGGGGTTCCACGAGCAGTACTTC

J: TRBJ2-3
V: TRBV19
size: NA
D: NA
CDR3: CASSDTGAVDTQYF
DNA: TGTGCCAGTAGTGACACGGGAGCGGTGGATACGCAGTATTTT

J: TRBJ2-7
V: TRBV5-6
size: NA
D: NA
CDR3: CASSLGAYEQYF
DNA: TGTGCCAGCAGCTTGGGGGCGTACGAGCAGTACTTC

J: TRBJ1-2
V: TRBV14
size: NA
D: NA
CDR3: CASSQVRYYGYTF
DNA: TGTGCCAGCAGCCAAGTCCGATACTATGGCTACACCTTC

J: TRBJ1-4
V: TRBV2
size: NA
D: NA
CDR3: CASSRQREKLFF
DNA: TGTGCCAGCAGTCGACAGCGGGAAAAACTGTTTTTT

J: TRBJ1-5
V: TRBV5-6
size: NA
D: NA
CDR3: CASSLAGGGQPQHF
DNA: TGTGCCAGCAGCTTGGCCGGGGGCGGTCAGCCCCAGCATTTT

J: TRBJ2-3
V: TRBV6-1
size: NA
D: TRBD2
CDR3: CASSEFPGLAGGSTSTDTQYF
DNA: TGTGCCAGCAGTGAATTCCCGGGACTAGCGGGAGGTTCAACTAGCACAGATACGCAGTATTTT

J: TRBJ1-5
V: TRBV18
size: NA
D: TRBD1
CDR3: CASSPPGQGGQPQHF
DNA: TGTGCCAGCTCACCACCTGGACAGGGTGGTCAGCCCCAGCATTTT

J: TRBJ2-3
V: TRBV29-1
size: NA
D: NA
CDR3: CSVAVQRSTDTQYF
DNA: TGCAGCGTTGCAGTACAACGTAGCACAGATACGCAGTATTTT

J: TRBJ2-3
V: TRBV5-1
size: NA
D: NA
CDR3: CASSLEASGTDTQYF
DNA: TGCGCCAGCAGCTTGGAAGCCTCTGGGACAGATACGCAGTATTTT